The rows below give T cell receptor beta chains drawn from one sample of a study of beta chain features in type 1 diabetes. Profiled with immunoSEQ multiplex PCR; TCRdb holds only in-frame clones, not every one. The sample contains 45,000 to 60,000 clones, about 60% of which appear only once. Material: stem cell memory CD4+ T cells from blood. The origin of the receptors is a woman aged 25 to 39 with type 1 diabetes. CDR3s include the opening cysteine and the closing phenylalanine or tryptophan. A D gene is named only where the DNA matches it firmly. Clone size is given for some rows only: seen once, a few or many times, or a class if the clone is expanded.

clone size: .; V gene: TRBV29-1; D gene: .; J gene: TRBJ2-6; CDR3 protein: CSVGGESSGANVLTF; CDR3 DNA: TGCAGCGTTGGGGGGGAGAGCTCTGGGGCCAACGTCCTGACTTTC
clone size: .; V gene: TRBV5-1; D gene: .; J gene: TRBJ2-7; CDR3 protein: CASSETGQTAYEQYF; CDR3 DNA: TGCGCCAGCAGCGAAACGGGACAAACCGCCTACGAGCAGTACTTC
clone size: .; V gene: TRBV11-3; D gene: .; J gene: TRBJ1-1; CDR3 protein: CASSLPQGRGTEAFF; CDR3 DNA: TGTGCCAGCAGCTTACCCCAGGGGCGAGGCACTGAAGCTTTCTTT
clone size: .; V gene: TRBV7-3; D gene: TRBD2; J gene: TRBJ2-1; CDR3 protein: CASSLLAGEQFF; CDR3 DNA: TGTGCCAGCAGCTTACTAGCGGGGGAGCAGTTCTTC
clone size: .; V gene: TRBV19; D gene: TRBD2; J gene: TRBJ2-7; CDR3 protein: CASSSAGGLGSYEQYF; CDR3 DNA: TGTGCCAGTAGTAGTGCGGGAGGCCTGGGGTCCTACGAGCAGTACTTC
clone size: .; V gene: TRBV30; D gene: .; J gene: TRBJ2-5; CDR3 protein: CAWRRDNRAPHQETQYF; CDR3 DNA: TGTGCCTGGAGGAGGGATAACCGGGCCCCCCACCAAGAGACCCAGTACTTC
clone size: .; V gene: TRBV6-6; D gene: .; J gene: TRBJ1-1; CDR3 protein: CASSRGRDISRAFF; CDR3 DNA: TGTGCCAGCAGTCGAGGACGGGACATATCTCGAGCTTTCTTT
clone size: .; V gene: TRBV5-1; D gene: TRBD1; J gene: TRBJ2-7; CDR3 protein: CASSRGGTEGYEQYF; CDR3 DNA: TGCGCCAGCAGCCGGGGTGGGACAGAAGGTTACGAGCAGTACTTC
clone size: few; V gene: TRBV28; D gene: TRBD1; J gene: TRBJ2-7; CDR3 protein: CASSSPPGTGGTEQYF; CDR3 DNA: TGTGCCAGCAGTTCTCCCCCCGGGACAGGGGGGACCGAGCAGTACTTC
clone size: .; V gene: TRBV27; D gene: .; J gene: TRBJ1-1; CDR3 protein: CASSFDGGTAEAFF; CDR3 DNA: TGTGCCAGCAGTTTCGACGGGGGGACCGCTGAAGCTTTCTTT
clone size: .; V gene: TRBV6-6; D gene: .; J gene: TRBJ2-7; CDR3 protein: CASSPRAYEQYF; CDR3 DNA: TGTGCCAGCAGCCCCAGGGCTTACGAGCAGTACTTC
clone size: .; V gene: TRBV15; D gene: TRBD1; J gene: TRBJ2-3; CDR3 protein: CATSRGGQGATDTQYF; CDR3 DNA: TGTGCCACCAGCAGGGGTGGACAGGGGGCGACAGATACGCAGTATTTT